This T cell receptor beta chain is drawn from a study of T cells in Graves' hyperthyroidism and ophthalmopathy. Cells are PBMCs isolated from 9 to 10 ml of fresh blood. Findings and caveats of the study: Most thyroid clonotypes with frequency above 0.001 were detected in blood. Stable hyperthyroidism and ophthalmopathy were separated using 13 V-J signatures. Onset of ophthalmopathy came a median 6.5 months after the model predicted it.

This clonotype was detected many times. The antigen is not known. V was pared by 7 bases and J by 0 bases, with 8 bases of the junction left unmatched. This CDR3 region has 17 residues. From germline, CDR1 is GTSNPN and CDR2 SVGIG (reference sequence). Amplified TCR beta CDR3 regions came from RNA transcripts. When the TCR CDR3 underwent first-round RT-PCR, the HTBI primer set was used. MiXCR, run by TCRdb on the multiplex PCR reads, gives a single entry per CDR3 protein. Here the sample spans approximately 530,000 distinct CDR3 sequences, nearly 20% being singletons. The chain is built from TRBV30 and TRBJ1-6, with TRBD1 identical over 11 bases. Sequenced input: blood. This receptor was taken from a man aged 40-55 years with Graves' ophthalmopathy. CDR3 in DNA: TGTGCCTCCGGGACAGGGGGATTAAGCTCCTATAATTCACCCCTCCACTTT. This translates into CASGTGGLSSYNSPLHF.